This entry lists 15 T cell receptor beta chains sequenced from one sample in a study of cytomegalovirus exposure and HLA in healthy donors. Generated by immunoSEQ multiplex PCR, the TCRdb table keeps only in-frame clones and is missing some. The sample consists of hundreds of thousands of clones, 86% of them appearing once. Sequencing was done on a sample of PBMCs. Every receptor here comes from a woman younger than 30 in good health and CMV-seronegative.

The chain links TRBV19 to TRBJ1-1; perhaps TRBD1 as D (6 bases). This CDR3 is 16 amino acids long. V lost 1 base, J lost 3 bases, and 15 bases lay in between. Germline V lookup: CDR1 LNHDA, CDR2 SQIVND (reference sequence). CDR3 region: CASSIGADSGDTEAFF. The DNA of the CDR3 is TGTGCCAGTAGTATAGGGGCGGACAGCGGTGACACTGAAGCTTTCTTT. The full variable domain, in which reference TRBV19 and TRBJ1-1 provide the parts outside the CDR3, is DGGITQSPKYLFRKEGQNVTLSCEQNLNHDAMYWYRQDPGQGLRLIYYSQIVNDFQKGDIAEGYSVSREKKESFPLTVTSAQKNPTAFYLCASSIGADSGDTEAFFGQGTRLTVV.

The chain is built from TRBV6-5 and TRBJ1-5; D remains ambiguous. The V end was cut by 6 bases, the J end by 7 bases, with 13 bases between. The CDR3 is 13 amino acids. Germline-derived CDR1 and CDR2 are MNHEY and SVGAGI. CDR3 sequence: CASSRSVRQPQHF. CDR3 bases: TGTGCCAGCAGCCGTAGTGTGCGACAGCCCCAGCATTTT.

This clone was observed once. This chain connects TRBV27 to TRBJ1-1; D may be TRBD1 (6 bases). The CDR3 covers 15 residues. V lost 1 base to trimming and J lost 7 bases, with 16 bases between them. CDR1 and CDR2 (germline): MNHEY, SMNVEV (reference sequence). CDR3 protein: CASSLFYRAGDEAFF. The CDR3 coding sequence is TGTGCCAGCAGTTTATTTTATCGGGCAGGGGATGAAGCTTTCTTT.

This chain links TRBV2 with TRBJ1-5, with TRBD1 identical over 8 bases. V shed 8 bases, J shed 2 bases, and the junction held 11 bases outside the gene matches. The V gene's germline CDR1 is SNHLY and CDR2 FYNNEI. The CDR3 loop spans 16 amino acids. The CDR3 DNA is TGTGCCAGCTCGGGACAGGCAGCCCCGGGCAATCAGCCCCAGCATTTT. This gives the protein CASSGQAAPGNQPQHF.

The J gene is TRBJ2-7, the V gene TRBV27; 7 bases are shared with TRBD1. CDR1 is MNHEY and CDR2 is SMNVEV in the germline V gene (reference sequence). V lost 2 bases, J lost 10 bases, and 14 bases stayed unmatched. This CDR3 comprises 15 residues. This CDR3 reads CASSLQRQGNLDQYF. The CDR3 DNA is TGTGCCAGCAGTTTACAACGACAGGGAAACCTCGACCAGTACTTC.

The chain joins TRBV7-2 to TRBJ2-7; 8 nucleotides line up with TRBD1. Germline-derived CDR1 and CDR2 are SGHTA and FQGNSA. V lost 5 bases to trimming and J lost 7 bases; unmatched junction nucleotides: 4. This CDR3 comprises 12 residues. The CDR3 nucleotides are TGTGCCAGCAGCCCGGACAGGGTAGAGCAGTACTTC. Its protein is CASSPDRVEQYF.

V and J are TRBV6-5 and TRBJ1-1; possibly TRBD1 for D (5 bases). CDR1 and CDR2 from the germline V gene are MNHEY and SVGAGI. V was cut by 4 bases and J by 5 bases, with 14 bases left in between. The CDR3 is made up of 14 amino acids. CDR3 DNA: TGTGCCAGCAGTTCCCCCTCGGGGGAAACTGAAGCTTTCTTT. It yields the protein CASSSPSGETEAFF.

The chain links TRBV30 to TRBJ1-1; D gene uncertain. V gave up 0 bases and J gave up 5 bases, with 16 bases separating them. This CDR3 region has 15 residues. CDR1 is GTSNPN and CDR2 is SVGIG in the germline V gene (reference sequence). CDR3 nucleotide sequence: TGTGCCTGGAGTGTAACGGCGAGGGCGCGAACTGAAGCTTTCTTT. It is translated as CAWSVTARARTEAFF.

The chain joins TRBV11-2 to TRBJ2-3, with 7 bases matching TRBD1. Germline V lookup: CDR1 SGHAT, CDR2 FQNNGV. The CDR3 contains 17 residues. Trimming took 5 bases from V and 3 from J; bases not matched to a gene: 14. DNA of the CDR3: TGTGCCAGCAGCCTCAAGGGATGGGGGACAGCAACAGATACGCAGTATTTT. Its translation is CASSLKGWGTATDTQYF.

This clone was observed a single time. The V and J genes are TRBV11-2 and TRBJ2-5; maybe TRBD1 (6 bases). CDR3 length: 14 residues. Germline lookup yields CDR1 SGHAT and CDR2 FQNNGV. Trimming removed 4 bases from V and 4 bases from J, with 13 bases in between. CDR3 residues: CASSYRTERETQYF. In nucleotides, the CDR3 is TGTGCCAGCAGCTACCGGACAGAAAGAGAGACCCAGTACTTC.

The chain carries TRBV18 and TRBJ1-5; TRBD1 aligns across 10 bases. Germline loops: CDR1 KGHSH, CDR2 LQKENI. The CDR3 is made up of 15 amino acids. V shed 5 bases and J 3 bases; nucleotides not matched to a gene: 4. This CDR3 reads CASSTGQGNNQPQHF. As DNA, the CDR3 is TGTGCCAGCTCAACGGGACAGGGGAACAATCAGCCCCAGCATTTT.

This clone was counted once. The chain employs TRBV6-5 and TRBJ2-7, with 11 nucleotides matching TRBD1. The CDR3 contains 14 residues. The junction had 5 bases not matched to a gene; V was cut back by 6 bases and J by 4 bases. CDR1 is MNHEY, CDR2 SVGAGI, per germline. The CDR3 sequence is CASSHRDRGYEQYF. For the CDR3, the DNA is TGTGCCAGCAGCCATCGGGACAGGGGGTACGAGCAGTACTTC.

This clone was detected a few times. The gene calls are TRBV19 and TRBJ2-7, with 7 bases matching TRBD1. Germline V gene sequence: CDR1 LNHDA, CDR2 SQIVND (reference sequence). The V segment lost 11 bases and the J segment 2 bases; nucleotides outside the gene matches: 12. The CDR3 is made up of 14 amino acids. The CDR3 region has the DNA TGTGCCCCTCTGGGGACAGAAAATCCCTACGAGCAGTACTTC. Translated, it gives CAPLGTENPYEQYF. The variable domain in full, completed from reference TRBV19 and TRBJ2-7, reads DGGITQSPKYLFRKEGQNVTLSCEQNLNHDAMYWYRQDPGQGLRLIYYSQIVNDFQKGDIAEGYSVSREKKESFPLTVTSAQKNPTAFYLCAPLGTENPYEQYFGPGTRLTVT.

The chain links TRBV15 to TRBJ2-5; D perhaps matches TRBD2 (6 bases). This CDR3 is built from 15 residues. The germline CDR1 and CDR2 sequences are LNHNV and YYDKDF (reference sequence). V was pared by 0 bases and J by 5 bases, with 13 bases between. Here the CDR3 reads CATSRDLGSGETQYF. The CDR3 DNA follows: TGTGCCACCAGCAGAGATTTGGGCAGCGGGGAGACCCAGTACTTC.

V usage is TRBV2 and J usage is TRBJ2-5, with TRBD2 identical over 11 bases. V shed 0 bases and J 4 bases; nucleotides not matched to a gene: 10. This CDR3 has 18 residues. CDR1 and CDR2 from the germline V gene are SNHLY and FYNNEI. CDR3 sequence reads: CASSEAPGSGGALETQYF. CDR3 DNA sequence: TGTGCCAGCAGTGAAGCGCCGGGTAGCGGGGGGGCTTTAGAGACCCAGTACTTC.